A single sample is the source of the 20 T cell receptor beta chains below, sequenced in a study of high-grade serous ovarian cancer treatment subgroups. Using immunoSEQ multiplex PCR, the repertoire was profiled, and TCRdb retains in-frame clones only, with some absent. The data contain about 15,000 clones, roughly two thirds of them singletons. The tumor samples were collected prior to definitive surgery or chemotherapy. Input material: tumor tissue. These receptors came from a human donor with high-grade serous ovarian cancer.

The chain recombines TRBV27 with TRBJ1-6; 7 positions match TRBD1. The length of the CDR3 is 13 residues. Germline V gives CDR1 MNHEY, CDR2 SMNVEV (reference sequence). The trim removed 10 bases at V and 9 bases at J, leaving 9 bases unmatched. In DNA form, the CDR3 reads TGTGCCACCGGACAGGCTGCAATTTCACCCCTCCACTTT. This translates into CATGQAAISPLHF.

The V gene is TRBV10-1, the J gene TRBJ2-7; D is possibly TRBD1 (6 bases). Germline V gene sequence: CDR1 WNHNN, CDR2 SYGVQD (reference sequence). Trimming cost V 9 bases and J 2 bases, with 11 bases left between them. There are 12 residues in the CDR3. CDR3: CARTGITYEQYF. The CDR3 DNA follows: TGCGCCAGGACAGGAATCACCTACGAGCAGTACTTC.

The J gene is TRBJ2-1, the V gene TRBV7-8, with D possibly matching TRBD1 (5 bases). With 5 bases removed from V and 5 bases from J, the gap between germline ends came to 22 bases. The CDR3 contains 17 residues. Germline loops: CDR1 SGHVS, CDR2 FQNEAQ. This CDR3 reads CASSTHLTLQGNNEQFF. The CDR3 coding sequence is TGTGCCAGCAGCACCCATCTGACCCTCCAGGGAAACAATGAGCAGTTCTTC.

The V and J genes are TRBV5-6 and TRBJ1-1; D remains ambiguous. The CDR3 has 14 residues. CDR1 is SGHDT, CDR2 YYEEEE, per germline. Trimming stripped 4 bases from V and 1 base from J, with 11 bases between. The CDR3 DNA reads TGTGCCAGCAGCCCGGATGACCCGAACACTGAAGCTTTCTTT. It specifies CASSPDDPNTEAFF. The whole variable domain, remainder taken from reference TRBV5-6 and TRBJ1-1, is DAGVTQSPTHLIKTRGQQVTLRCSPKSGHDTVSWYQQALGQGPQFIFQYYEEEERQRGNFPDRFSGHQFPNYSSELNVNALLLGDSALYLCASSPDDPNTEAFFGQGTRLTVV.

The V gene is TRBV7-9, the J gene TRBJ2-5; TRBD2 agrees at 7 bases. The CDR3 length is 15 residues. Trimming at V came to 1 base and at J to 0 bases, leaving 2 bases not matched to a gene. CDR1 SEHNR and CDR2 FQNEAQ come from the germline V gene (reference sequence). This CDR3 reads CASSLVGRYQETQYF. CDR3 nucleotides: TGTGCCAGCAGCTTAGTCGGGAGGTACCAAGAGACCCAGTACTTC.

This clone has just one count. This rearrangement joins TRBV6-1 to TRBJ2-5; D may be TRBD2 (7 bases). The DNA end lines up better with TRBJ2-7; the J call may be wrong. The CDR3 covers 14 residues. Germline CDR1 and CDR2: MNHNS and SASEGT. The CDR3 sequence is CASSGLTGGNEQYF. The CDR3 region has the DNA TGTGCCAGCAGTGGCCTGACGGGGGGCAACGAGCAGTACTTC.

This chain connects TRBV12-5 to TRBJ1-2, with TRBD1 as a possible D gene (5 bases). Germline V gene lookup returns CDR1 LGHNT and CDR2 FRNRAP. The germline V and J ends were trimmed by 1 base and 8 bases, with 11 bases remaining between them. This CDR3 is built from 13 residues. CDR3 sequence (DNA): TGTGCTAGTGGTTTGGACGGGGGGTACGGCTACACCTTC. As protein: CASGLDGGYGYTF.

V gene TRBV5-1 combines with J gene TRBJ2-1; 9 bases line up with TRBD1. With 1 base clipped from V and 5 bases from J, the junction kept 4 bases outside the gene matches. Germline V gene sequence: CDR1 SGHRS, CDR2 YFSETQ. This CDR3 is 15 amino acids long. CDR3 in DNA: TGCGCCAGCAGCTTGATACAGGGGGCCAACAATGAGCAGTTCTTC. This gives the protein CASSLIQGANNEQFF.

The DNA of the CDR3 is TGTGCCAGCAGTCCTCCGACAGGCGAAAAACTGTTTTTT. Its translation: CASSPPTGEKLFF. V gene TRBV7-9 combines with J gene TRBJ1-4, with a possible D match to TRBD1 (6 bases). The CDR3 spans 13 residues. Trimming removed 6 bases at V and 8 bases at J, with 13 bases between. Germline V gene data show CDR1 as SEHNR and CDR2 as FQNEAQ (reference sequence).

This chain uses TRBV7-2 with TRBJ1-3; D gene uncertain. The CDR3 runs 16 residues. Germline V lookup: CDR1 SGHTA, CDR2 FQGNSA. Trimming pared 1 base from V and 4 bases from J, leaving 14 bases between. CDR3 in DNA: TGTGCCAGCAGCTTAGGGCCGGGTAGCAGCGGAAACACCATATATTTT. Its protein is CASSLGPGSSGNTIYF. Full variable domain (remainder filled in from reference TRBV7-2 and TRBJ1-3): GAGVSQSPSNKVTEKGKDVELRCDPISGHTALYWYRQSLGQGLEFLIYFQGNSAPDKSGLPSDRFSAERTGGSVSTLTIQRTQQEDSAVYLCASSLGPGSSGNTIYFGEGSWLTVV.

The chain combines TRBV6-5 with TRBJ2-7; 7 bases line up with TRBD1. The germline CDR1 and CDR2 sequences are MNHEY and SVGAGI. The V and J ends lost 6 bases and 4 bases, in that order; junction bases with no gene match: 9. CDR3 length: 14 residues. The CDR3 nucleotides are TGTGCCAGCAGCCCCGGACAGGTGGGGTACGAGCAGTACTTC. It encodes CASSPGQVGYEQYF.

This clone was picked up a small number of times. The J gene is TRBJ2-6, the V gene TRBV19, with 9 positions matching TRBD2. V was pared by 10 bases and J by 2 bases, with 9 bases of the junction left unmatched. Germline V gene lookup returns CDR1 LNHDA and CDR2 SQIVND (reference sequence). The CDR3 extends over 16 amino acids. In nucleotides, the CDR3 is TGTGCCACGTCGCGGGGGGGCCAACCTGGGGCCAACGTCCTGACTTTC. Translated: CATSRGGQPGANVLTF.

The J gene is TRBJ1-2, the V gene TRBV19; TRBD1 matches 7 bases. This CDR3 spans 15 amino acids. Germline V gives CDR1 LNHDA, CDR2 SQIVND (reference sequence). V lost 4 bases to trimming and J lost 2 bases; unmatched junction nucleotides: 7. Written as DNA, the CDR3 is TGTGCCAGTAGTAGACGGGGACAGCGAAACTATGGCTACACCTTC. As protein: CASSRRGQRNYGYTF.

The CDR3, as DNA: TGTGCCAGTAGTAAACGGGAACCAGGCCGTACCCTGCCGGGTGGCTACACCTTC. Protein: CASSKREPGRTLPGGYTF. The chain carries TRBV19 and TRBJ1-2, with D hard to call. The CDR3 contains 18 residues. Trimming removed 4 bases at V and 7 bases at J, with 28 bases between. Germline CDR1 is LNHDA and CDR2 is SQIVND (reference sequence).

In nucleotides, the CDR3 is TGTGCCAGCAGCTTAGCAATTAGGGGGACAGAACGTGGCTACACCTTC. This gives the protein CASSLAIRGTERGYTF. This chain uses TRBV7-2 with TRBJ1-2, with 7 nucleotides matching TRBD1. The germline V gene encodes CDR1 SGHTA and CDR2 FQGNSA. V trimming: 0 bases; J trimming: 7 bases; junction bases outside the gene matches: 11. The CDR3 is made up of 16 amino acids.

V usage is TRBV11-2 and J usage is TRBJ2-5, with 7 positions matching TRBD1. The V gene end was trimmed by 5 bases and the J gene end by 2 bases; junction bases not matched to a gene: 5. The CDR3 totals 14 residues. The germline V gene has CDR1 SGHAT and CDR2 FQNNGV. CDR3 sequence (DNA): TGTGCCAGCAGCCTAAACAGGGGACAAGAGACCCAGTACTTC. This codes for CASSLNRGQETQYF.

This chain uses TRBV7-8 with TRBJ1-1; D gene uncertain. CDR3 size: 14 residues. Germline CDR1 SGHVS, CDR2 FQNEAQ. V dropped 3 bases and J dropped 0 bases, with 8 bases sitting between them. CDR3 coding DNA: TGTGCCAGCAGCTTCGGAACCTTGAACACTGAAGCTTTCTTT. Translation: CASSFGTLNTEAFF.

CDR3 protein: CASSQDPPGGRDTQYF. The DNA of the CDR3 is TGCGCCAGCAGCCAAGATCCTCCCGGGGGAAGAGATACGCAGTATTTT. This chain connects TRBV4-1 to TRBJ2-3, with D perhaps matching TRBD2 (6 bases). This CDR3 is 16 amino acids long. Trimming took 0 bases from V and 5 from J, leaving 15 bases between them. Germline CDR1 MGHRA, CDR2 YSYEKL.

The J gene is TRBJ1-6, the V gene TRBV9, with 8 bases fitting TRBD1. V shed 4 bases, J shed 9 bases, and the junction held 9 bases outside the gene matches. The CDR3 loop spans 15 amino acids. Germline CDR1 reads SGDLS; CDR2 reads YYNGEE. DNA for the CDR3: TGTGCCAGCAGCACTCACGGACAGGGAACTTCACCCCTCCACTTT. As protein: CASSTHGQGTSPLHF.

The chain recombines TRBV7-9 with TRBJ2-1; D not resolved. CDR3 length equals 11 residues. The ends were cut back, 3 bases at V and 10 bases at J, with 7 bases in the middle. Germline lookup yields CDR1 SEHNR and CDR2 FQNEAQ (reference sequence). CDR3: CASSFGPEQFF. DNA of the CDR3: TGTGCCAGCAGCTTCGGCCCCGAGCAGTTCTTC.